Each of the 3 T cell receptor beta chains below was sequenced from the same sample in a study of cytomegalovirus exposure and HLA in healthy donors. With 60 Vbeta and 13 Jbeta primers, the PCR was carried out. Repertoires were generated with immunoSEQ multiplex PCR, while TCRdb's copy carries only in-frame clones and drops some. The table lists around 200,000 clones, 79% of them singletons, with approximately 4.4% in the top ten. The sample comprised PBMCs. The receptors come from a young woman in good health and CMV-seropositive.

The chain has TRBV6-5 and TRBJ1-1; no definite D call. The ends were cut back, 0 bases at V and 4 bases at J, with 9 bases in the middle. The CDR3 has 14 amino acids. The germline V gene encodes CDR1 MNHEY and CDR2 SVGAGI. The CDR3 here is CASSYSREGTEAFF. In DNA, the CDR3 is TGTGCCAGCAGTTACTCAAGGGAGGGCACTGAAGCTTTCTTT.

J is TRBJ2-5 and V is TRBV27, with D maybe TRBD1 (6 bases). The J call could be wrong; TRBJ2-7 is a better fit for the DNA end. Germline CDR1 and CDR2: MNHEY and SMNVEV (reference sequence). The CDR3 has 17 amino acids. The CDR3 region is CASSRRSGQRIKYEQYF. The CDR3 nucleotides read TGTGCCAGCAGTCGGCGTAGTGGACAGAGGATTAAATACGAGCAGTACTTC.

The chain is built from TRBV25-1 and TRBJ2-3; D is possibly TRBD2 (6 bases). CDR3 length equals 15 residues. Trimming shortened V by 2 bases and J by 1 base, and 10 bases separated the two germline ends. The germline gives CDR1 MGHDK, CDR2 SYGVNS. Written as DNA, the CDR3 is TGTGCCAGCAGTGAAATCCAGCGGGGCACAGATACGCAGTATTTT. Protein: CASSEIQRGTDTQYF. Full variable domain (rest looked up from reference TRBV25-1 and TRBJ2-3): EADIYQTPRYLVIGTGKKITLECSQTMGHDKMYWYQQDPGMELHLIHYSYGVNSTEKGDLSSESTVSRIRTEHFPLTLESARPSHTSQYLCASSEIQRGTDTQYFGPGTRLTVL.